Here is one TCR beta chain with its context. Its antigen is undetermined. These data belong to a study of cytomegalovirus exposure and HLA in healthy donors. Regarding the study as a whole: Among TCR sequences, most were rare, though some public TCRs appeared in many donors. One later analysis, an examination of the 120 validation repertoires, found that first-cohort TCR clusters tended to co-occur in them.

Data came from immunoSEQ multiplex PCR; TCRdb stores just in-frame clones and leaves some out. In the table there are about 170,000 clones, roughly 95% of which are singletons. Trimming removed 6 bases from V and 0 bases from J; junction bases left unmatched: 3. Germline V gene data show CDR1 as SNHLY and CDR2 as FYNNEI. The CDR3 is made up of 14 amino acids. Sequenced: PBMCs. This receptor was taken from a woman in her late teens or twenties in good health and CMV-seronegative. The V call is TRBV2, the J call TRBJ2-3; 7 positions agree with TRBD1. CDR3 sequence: CASRGQVSTDTQYF. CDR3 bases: TGTGCCAGCAGAGGACAGGTTAGCACAGATACGCAGTATTTT.